This T cell receptor beta chain is drawn from a study of beta chain features in type 1 diabetes. Regarding the study as a whole: Reduced insertions and increased deletions marked VDJ junctions in type 1 diabetes patients. Among patients, naive, central memory and Treg TCRB repertoires appeared more similar than among healthy donors. Patients with Type 1 diabetes showed moderately but significantly shorter TCRB CDR3s in all four CD4+ subsets.

The investigators reverse transcribed all of the isolated RNA, so they sequenced expressed TCRB transcripts. Only in-frame clones appear in the TCRdb table, and some are missing; sequencing was by immunoSEQ multiplex PCR. There are 120,000 to 150,000 clones in the sample; approximately 10% occur only once, and almost 0.65% lies in the top ten. Details on this clone: Antigen specificity is unknown.

The CDR3 spans 14 residues. The V gene lost 0 bases and the J gene lost 8 bases, with 13 bases spanning the gap. The V gene's germline CDR1 is LGHNA and CDR2 YSLEER. Material for sequencing was central memory CD4+ T cells from blood. The rearrangement joins TRBV4-3 to TRBJ1-2; D is uncertain. The sequence was collected from a woman in her 40s in good health. The CDR3 loop reads CASSQDVGLSGYTF. The CDR3 region has the DNA TGCGCCAGCAGCCAAGACGTTGGCCTCTCAGGCTACACCTTC.